The sequence of this TCR beta chain was determined in a study of ipilimumab plus nivolumab after autologous stem cell transplantation. The wider study: DLBCL patients had primary refractory or relapsed disease.

The study's findings and limits: The authors say TCR, Treg and microbiome findings warrant further study.

Points on this clone: Its cognate antigen is unknown. Sequence at one end of the junction differs from germline and may be a read error. The identical CDR3 is also encoded by other nucleotide sequences in the sample.

Profiling relied on immunoSEQ multiplex PCR, and the TCRdb table lists in-frame clones only, not all of them. The sample carries 84,000 or so clones, 75% to 85% recorded once. Starting 14 to 28 days after autologous transplant, ipilimumab 1 mg/kg was given. CDR1 and CDR2 (germline): SSHAT, FNYEAQ (reference sequence). The CDR3 totals 14 residues. V gene TRBV7-7 combines with J gene TRBJ2-3; 9 bases map to TRBD2. The specimen comprised PBMCs, sampled in a trial of ipilimumab plus nivolumab as post-transplant consolidation. The receptor comes from a male donor with diffuse large B-cell lymphoma. CDR3: CASSPGTSSDTQYF. In DNA form, the CDR3 reads TGTGCTAGCAGCCCAGGGACTAGCTCGGATACGCAGTATTTT.